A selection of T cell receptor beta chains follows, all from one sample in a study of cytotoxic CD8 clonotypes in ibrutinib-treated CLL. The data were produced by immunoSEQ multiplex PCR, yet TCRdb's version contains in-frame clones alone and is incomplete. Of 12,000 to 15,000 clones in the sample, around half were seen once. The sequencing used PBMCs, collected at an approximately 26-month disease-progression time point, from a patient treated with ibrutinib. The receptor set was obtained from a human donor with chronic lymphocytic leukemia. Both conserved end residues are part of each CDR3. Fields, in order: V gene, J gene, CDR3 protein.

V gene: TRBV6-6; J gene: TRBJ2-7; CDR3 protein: CASSYQQGSYEQYF
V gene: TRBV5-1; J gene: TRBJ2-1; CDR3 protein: CASSLGGTSGGNEQFF
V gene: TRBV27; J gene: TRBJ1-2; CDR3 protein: CASSPVAGSNYGYTF
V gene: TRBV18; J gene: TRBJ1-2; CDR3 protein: CASSPYGTGDSASGYTF
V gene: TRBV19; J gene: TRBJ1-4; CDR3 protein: CASSIEGGGANEKLFF
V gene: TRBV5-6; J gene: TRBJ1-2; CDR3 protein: CASSFGLGSGYTF
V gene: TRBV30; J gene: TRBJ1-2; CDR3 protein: CAWSTHQTGPGYTF
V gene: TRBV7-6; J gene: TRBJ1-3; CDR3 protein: CASSPGPSSGNTIYF
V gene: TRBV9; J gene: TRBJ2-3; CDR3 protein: CASSLSQGLVDTQYF
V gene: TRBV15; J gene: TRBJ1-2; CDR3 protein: CATSRDYTAINYGYTF
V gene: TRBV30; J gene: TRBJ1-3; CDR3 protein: CALEMGYGVNTIYF
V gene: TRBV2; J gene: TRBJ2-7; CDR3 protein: CASMETGNYEQYF
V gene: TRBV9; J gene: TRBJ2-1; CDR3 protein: CASSVGGGGAYNEQFF
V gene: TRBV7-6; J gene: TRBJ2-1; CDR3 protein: CASTPERGGEQFF
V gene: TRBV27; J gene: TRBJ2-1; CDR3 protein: CASRRRSSGGVGEQFF
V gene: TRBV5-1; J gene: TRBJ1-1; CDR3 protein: CASSWSGPTIEAFF
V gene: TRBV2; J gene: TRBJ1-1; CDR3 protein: CASSVGQYTEAFF
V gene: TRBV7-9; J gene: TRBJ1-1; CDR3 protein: CASSTSIFRGYF
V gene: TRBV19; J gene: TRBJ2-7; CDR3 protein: CASSIFRNSYEQYF
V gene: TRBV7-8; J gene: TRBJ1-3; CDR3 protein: CASRSSGNTIYF
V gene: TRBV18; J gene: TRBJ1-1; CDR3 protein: CASSPPLGKNTEAFF
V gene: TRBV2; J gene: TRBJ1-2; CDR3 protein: CASSDSNRLYGYTF
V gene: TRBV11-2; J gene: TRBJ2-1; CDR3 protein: CASSFYLTPGQGIF
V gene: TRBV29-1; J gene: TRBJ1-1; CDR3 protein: CSAARTEVNTEAFF
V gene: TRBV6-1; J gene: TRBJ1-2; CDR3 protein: CASSDPLYGNYGYTF
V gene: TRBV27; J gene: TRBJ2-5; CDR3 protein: CASSLYQGQETQYF
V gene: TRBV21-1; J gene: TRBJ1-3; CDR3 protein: CASILRRISGNTIYF
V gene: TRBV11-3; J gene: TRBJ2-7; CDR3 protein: CASSPRGLSYEQYF
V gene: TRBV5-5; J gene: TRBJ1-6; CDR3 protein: CASSLESSTLHF
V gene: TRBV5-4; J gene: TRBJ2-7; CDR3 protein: CATTSGTAGSYEQYF
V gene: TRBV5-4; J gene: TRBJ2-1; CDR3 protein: CASSRDGGATYNEQFF
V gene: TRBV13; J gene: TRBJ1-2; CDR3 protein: CASTTRGTYGYTF
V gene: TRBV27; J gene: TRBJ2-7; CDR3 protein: CASRLQGGNEQYF
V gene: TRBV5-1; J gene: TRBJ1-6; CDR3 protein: CASSLGQGDNSPLHF
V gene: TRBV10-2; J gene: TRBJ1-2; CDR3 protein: CASSEPGTVGYTF
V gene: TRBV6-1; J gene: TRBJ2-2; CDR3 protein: CASSEMRRGGLRELFF